This paragraph reports one TCR beta chain. The antigen this receptor binds is unknown. Within one base of it there is no much larger clone, and no base qualities were kept. The data were obtained in a study of T-cell memory formation after mild COVID-19 (dated by TCRdb to the early 2020s). With regard to the full study: TCR sequence clusters from the two donors were largely donor specific. Longitudinal TCRalpha and TCRbeta repertoire sequencing tracked T-cell clones expanding and contracting after mild COVID-19 in two donors. Two young, previously healthy adult volunteers made up the cohort, one male and one female. Findings and caveats that apply to the study as a whole: Some responding clones were detected in pre-infection memory, suggesting pre-existing cross-reactive memory T cells joined the SARS-CoV-2 response. Balanced CD4/CD8 phenotypes were observed for clones contracting from day 15 to 85, whereas a bias towards CD4+ was observed for a second wave of clones expanding from day 15 to 37. Contracting CD4+ clones turned up mainly in the CM and EM memory subsets, whereas EMRA was where CD8+ clones were enriched. The study included only two mild cases, and larger cohorts that include severe cases with pre-infection samples were judged to be necessary. SARS-CoV-2 specificity of the second-wave clones peaking on day 37 was not confirmed.

The CDR3 has 13 amino acids, counting the end cysteine and phenylalanine. The retained sequence is limited to the CDR3, 39 bases, with the frame set at the first base. The germline V gene supplies CDR1 ENHRY and CDR2 SYGVKD. Germline trimming: 8 bases from V, 7 bases from J; junction bases outside gene matches: 7. Ficoll-Paque density gradient centrifugation was used to isolate PBMCs. TCRdb names Illumina NovaSeq 6000 as the instrument used. TCRalpha and TCRbeta cDNA libraries were constructed by 5'RACE with constant-segment primers, with sample barcodes and unique molecular identifiers being introduced. Trizol reagent was used to extract RNA from every sample. Library amplification was performed in two PCR steps, and a second sample barcode and Illumina TruSeq adapters were introduced in the second step. The libraries were sequenced on an Illumina NovaSeq using 2 x 150 bp paired-end reads. The published analysis was carried out like this. Demultiplexing of reads and collapsing into UMI-guided consensus sequences were performed with migec v1.2.7. Using mixcr v2.1.11, UMI consensuses were aligned to TRA and TRB V and J templates and then assembled into clonotypes. A clonotype was counted as expanded or contracted only when both edgeR and NoisET called the clonotype significant, with the noise models trained on biological replicates. edgeR calls used a false discovery rate-adjusted p below 0.01 and a log2 fold-change threshold of 1. As an exploratory analysis of dynamics, max-normalized trajectories of the 1000 most abundant clonotypes were examined with PCA combined with hierarchical clustering. Each responding clone was given a CD4 or CD8 phenotype based on the CD4+ and CD8+ repertoires, which had been sequenced separately. TCRdb reprocessed the public reads (quality trimming at Q25 with fastp, clone calling with MiXCR) and kept in-frame beta chains. Every distinct CDR3 protein forms one entry, paired with its most common genes and DNA. Clone size and V and J calls follow TCRdb, not the original study. The sample table shows 250,000 to 350,000 distinct CDR3 sequences, and roughly 15% are seen once. Around 23% of the sample is in the top ten clones.

The sample comprised PBMCs or a T cell subset sorted from them (not recorded which). This receptor was taken from a man aged 18 to 29 who had mild COVID-19 (a few samples of this study predate the infection). The sample titles of this study are shuffled in the database, so cell type and time point are left out; the donor was told from shared clones. The V gene is TRBV10-3 and the J gene is TRBJ1-4; 7 bases in between match TRBD1. The encoded CDR3 is CAIGTGEGEKLFF. The DNA sequence is as follows: TGTGCCATCGGCACAGGGGAAGGTGAAAAACTGTTTTTT.